This T cell receptor beta chain was sequenced in a study of T cells in Graves' hyperthyroidism and ophthalmopathy. On the study more broadly: Blood from the periphery was taken at initial diagnosis, before any treatment.

Amplified regions were TCR beta CDR3 sequences from RNA transcripts. The HTBI set primed first-round TCR CDR3 RT-PCR. TCRdb reprocessed the multiplex PCR reads with MiXCR, giving one entry per CDR3 protein. Among 250,000 to 300,000 distinct CDR3 sequences listed, about an eighth were seen once. Ten or more counts support this clonotype. Its antigen remains unidentified. Fresh peripheral blood, 10 ml, was the source of the PBMCs. CDR1 and CDR2 from the germline V gene are SGHTA and FQGNSA. Trimming pared 4 bases from V and 10 bases from J, leaving 16 bases between. The CDR3 is 14 residues long. Study-wide points: Ophthalmopathy stood apart from stable hyperthyroidism in a 13 V-J model.

The clonotype originates from a woman aged 25 to 45 with Graves' hyperthyroidism that later progressed to Graves' ophthalmopathy. The specimen was blood. The chain carries TRBV7-2 and TRBJ1-4; D is possibly TRBD1 (5 bases). The CDR3 sequence is CASSSSPDSPKLFF. CDR3 in DNA: TGTGCCAGCAGCTCTTCGCCCGACAGCCCAAAACTGTTTTTT.